One and the same sample provided the 15 T cell receptor beta chains below, sequenced in a study of PD-1 blockade in mismatch repair-deficient tumors. Clones were read by immunoSEQ multiplex PCR, and TCRdb kept only the in-frame ones, dropping some. The sample lists some 48,000 clones; 70% to 85% were seen once. Sequenced here: PBMCs, sampled before pembrolizumab treatment. These receptors came from an adult with mismatch repair-deficient cancer.

For this clone: The same CDR3 arises from other DNA sequences in this sample as well. The chain recombines TRBV27 with TRBJ2-1; 7 positions match TRBD2. J gave up 5 bases and V 3 bases, and 1 base lay outside the gene matches. Germline V CDR1 and CDR2: MNHEY, SMNVEV (reference sequence). The length of the CDR3 is 13 residues. CDR3 DNA sequence: TGTGCCAGCAGTTTGAGCGGGGACAATGAGCAGTTCTTC. This translates into CASSLSGDNEQFF.

The chain recombines TRBV7-8 with TRBJ2-7, with D maybe TRBD2 (6 bases). Germline CDR1 SGHVS, CDR2 FQNEAQ. This CDR3 is 13 amino acids long. V was cut by 3 bases and J by 7 bases, with 13 bases left in between. CDR3 loop: CASSFKAGREQYF. DNA for the CDR3: TGTGCCAGCAGCTTCAAAGCGGGTAGGGAGCAGTACTTC.

This chain joins TRBV5-1 and TRBJ2-1, with 10 bases aligning to TRBD1. This CDR3 is built from 15 residues. Looked up from germline, CDR1 is SGHRS and CDR2 is YFSETQ. V trimming: 4 bases; J trimming: 5 bases; junction bases outside the gene matches: 6. The CDR3 protein is CASSPGGTGDNEQFF. The CDR3 bases are TGCGCCAGCAGCCCGGGAGGGACAGGGGACAATGAGCAGTTCTTC.

The V call is TRBV5-4, the J call TRBJ2-1, with TRBD2 matching over 11 bases. The germline gives CDR1 SGHNT, CDR2 YYREEE (reference sequence). V shed 0 bases and J 9 bases; nucleotides not matched to a gene: 2. The CDR3 totals 14 residues. DNA for the CDR3: TGTGCCAGCAGCTTGGGGCTAGCGGGAGGTGAGCAGTTCTTC. Its translation is CASSLGLAGGEQFF.

The chain recombines TRBV7-2 with TRBJ2-5; D remains unclear. The germline V gene has CDR1 SGHTA and CDR2 FQGNSA. Trimming cost V 1 base and J 5 bases, with 8 bases left between them. CDR3 size: 13 residues. As DNA, the CDR3 is TGTGCCAGCAGCTTAGGGCTTGGGGAGACCCAGTACTTC. Protein: CASSLGLGETQYF.

V usage is TRBV6-5 and J usage is TRBJ1-1; 7 bases are a match to TRBD1. Germline CDR1 reads MNHEY; CDR2 reads SVGAGI. The V gene end was trimmed by 5 bases and the J gene end by 9 bases; junction bases not matched to a gene: 15. This CDR3 region has 15 residues. CDR3 protein: CASSTEQYRGNKAFF. Written as DNA, the CDR3 is TGTGCCAGCAGTACTGAGCAGTACAGGGGTAATAAAGCTTTCTTT.

The V and J genes are TRBV12-5 and TRBJ2-2; D is perhaps TRBD2 (5 bases). The CDR3 is 14 residues long. Between the trimmed V and J ends, which lost 7 bases and 6 bases, there was a span of 15 bases. From germline, CDR1 is LGHNT and CDR2 FRNRAP. The CDR3 reads CASVLSVMAGELFF. The CDR3 DNA follows: TGTGCTAGTGTGCTTAGCGTGATGGCCGGGGAGCTGTTTTTT. The whole variable domain, remainder taken from reference TRBV12-5 and TRBJ2-2, is DARVTQTPRHKVTEMGQEVTMRCQPILGHNTVFWYRQTMMQGLELLAYFRNRAPLDDSGMPKDRFSAEMPDATLATLKIQPSEPRDSAVYFCASVLSVMAGELFFGEGSRLTVL.

The chain employs TRBV11-3 and TRBJ2-1; D gene unclear. The CDR3 runs 14 residues. V lost 4 bases and J 5 bases, leaving 12 bases between the germline ends. Germline assignment: CDR1 SGHNT and CDR2 YENEEA. The CDR3 nucleotides are TGTGCCAGCAGCTCCCGGACCGTAAACAATGAGCAGTTCTTC. Protein product: CASSSRTVNNEQFF.

The rearrangement links TRBV25-1 to TRBJ2-6; D perhaps matches TRBD1 (6 bases). The germline CDR1 and CDR2 sequences are MGHDK and SYGVNS. This CDR3 is built from 14 residues. V was shortened by 9 bases and J by 4 bases, with 13 bases between the two germline ends. CDR3 in DNA: TGTGCCAGTTCCGGGACATTCGGGGCCAACGTCCTGACTTTC. Its protein is CASSGTFGANVLTF. Combining the CDR3 with reference TRBV25-1 and TRBJ2-6 gives the whole variable domain EADIYQTPRYLVIGTGKKITLECSQTMGHDKMYWYQQDPGMELHLIHYSYGVNSTEKGDLSSESTVSRIRTEHFPLTLESARPSHTSQYLCASSGTFGANVLTFGAGSRLTVL.

The V gene is TRBV6-5, the J gene TRBJ1-5, with a tentative D call TRBD1 (6 bases). CDR1 MNHEY and CDR2 SVGAGI come from the germline V gene. This CDR3 is built from 15 residues. Trimming left V 7 bases short and J 4 bases short, with 17 bases between. CDR3 protein: CASNPPGDRNQPQHF. The CDR3 DNA reads as TGTGCCAGCAATCCTCCAGGGGACCGGAATCAGCCCCAGCATTTT.

The rearrangement uses TRBV6-1 and TRBJ1-3, with D possibly TRBD1 on 5 matching bases. V was cut by 5 bases and J by 1 base, with 12 bases left in between. The germline V gene encodes CDR1 MNHNS and CDR2 SASEGT. CDR3 length: 15 residues. The CDR3 protein is CASSRDRDSGNTIYF. CDR3 DNA sequence: TGTGCCAGCAGTCGGGACCGGGATTCTGGAAACACCATATATTTT.

This sequence joins TRBV14 and TRBJ2-7; TRBD2 agrees at 7 bases. In germline, CDR1 is SGHDN, CDR2 FVKESK. The CDR3 extends over 13 amino acids. V trimming: 3 bases; J trimming: 5 bases; junction bases outside the gene matches: 4. As DNA, the CDR3 is TGTGCCAGCAGCCAGGGAGGGTCCAACGAGCAGTACTTC. Translation gives CASSQGGSNEQYF.

V is TRBV15 and J is TRBJ1-1, with D possibly matching TRBD1 (5 bases). Germline V CDR1 and CDR2: LNHNV, YYDKDF (reference sequence). V lost 0 bases and J 1 base, leaving 21 bases between the germline ends. This CDR3 contains 19 residues. In DNA, the CDR3 is TGTGCCACCAGCAGAGATCCGGTCTCGAGGGGCGGGGGGAACACTGAAGCTTTCTTT. It codes for CATSRDPVSRGGGNTEAFF. Using reference TRBV15 and TRBJ1-1 for the parts outside the CDR3, the full variable domain is DAMVIQNPRYQVTQFGKPVTLSCSQTLNHNVMYWYQQKSSQAPKLLFHYYDKDFNNEADTPDNFQSRRPNTSFCFLDIRSPGLGDTAMYLCATSRDPVSRGGGNTEAFFGQGTRLTVV.

The V gene is TRBV7-9, the J gene TRBJ2-7; unclear D gene. Germline V gene data show CDR1 as SEHNR and CDR2 as FQNEAQ (reference sequence). Trimming removed 1 base at V and 3 bases at J, with 7 bases between. This CDR3 has 13 residues. The CDR3 sequence: CASSLGQNYEQYF. The CDR3 coding sequence is TGTGCCAGCAGCTTAGGGCAGAACTACGAGCAGTACTTC.

This clone was observed a single time. The chain joins TRBV6-5 to TRBJ2-1; D is possibly TRBD2 (5 bases). CDR1 is MNHEY, CDR2 SVGAGI, per germline. There are 16 residues in the CDR3. V dropped 0 bases and J dropped 7 bases, with 16 bases sitting between them. The CDR3 nucleotides are TGTGCCAGCAGTTACTCAACCCCCGAGAGGGCTAATGAGCAGTTCTTC. This codes for CASSYSTPERANEQFF.